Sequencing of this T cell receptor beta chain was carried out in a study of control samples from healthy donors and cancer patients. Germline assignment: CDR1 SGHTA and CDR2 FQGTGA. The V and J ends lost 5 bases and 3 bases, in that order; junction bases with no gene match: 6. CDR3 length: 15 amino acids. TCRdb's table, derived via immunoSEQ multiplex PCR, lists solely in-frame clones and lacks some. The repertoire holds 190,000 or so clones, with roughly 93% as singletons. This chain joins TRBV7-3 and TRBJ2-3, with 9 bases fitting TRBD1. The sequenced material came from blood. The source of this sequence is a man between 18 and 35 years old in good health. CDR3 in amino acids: CASSATGGETDTQYF. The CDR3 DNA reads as TGTGCCAGCAGCGCGACAGGGGGTGAAACAGATACGCAGTATTTT.